This TCR beta chain was observed in a study of cytomegalovirus exposure and HLA in healthy donors. Broader study findings: Many donors carried some public TCRs, although rarity characterized most TCR sequences. A list of approximately 160 TCR beta chains associated with cytomegalovirus was given. The TCR clusters that emerged in the first cohort tended, a later analysis found, to co-occur in the approximately 120 validation repertoires.

A note on this clone: Its target is not known.

CDR1 SGHDT and CDR2 YYEEEE come from the germline V gene. This CDR3 comprises 14 residues. The ends lost 4 bases at V and 8 bases at J; junction bases unmatched: 8. TCRdb keeps only in-frame clones here, not all; method: immunoSEQ multiplex PCR. The sample has some 99,000 clones; roughly 90% are singletons. The sample consisted of PBMCs. The chain joins TRBV5-6 to TRBJ1-2; 10 nucleotides agree with TRBD1. The TCR was taken from a woman aged 18-30 years in good health and CMV-seronegative. The CDR3 nucleotides are TGTGCCAGCAGCCCGGGACAGGGGATCCAGGGCTACACCTTC. Residues: CASSPGQGIQGYTF.